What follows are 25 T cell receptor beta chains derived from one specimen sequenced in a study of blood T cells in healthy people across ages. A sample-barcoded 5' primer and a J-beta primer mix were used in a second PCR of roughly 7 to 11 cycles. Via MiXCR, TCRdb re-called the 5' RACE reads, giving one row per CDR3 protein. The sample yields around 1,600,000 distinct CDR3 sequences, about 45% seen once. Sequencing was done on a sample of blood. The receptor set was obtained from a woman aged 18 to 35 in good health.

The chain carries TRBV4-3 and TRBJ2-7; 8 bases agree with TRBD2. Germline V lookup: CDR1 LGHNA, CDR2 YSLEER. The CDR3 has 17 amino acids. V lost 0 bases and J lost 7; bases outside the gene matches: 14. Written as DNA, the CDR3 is TGCGCCAGCAGCCAAGATATACCTAGCGGGCTGTACAATGAGCAGTACTTC. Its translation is CASSQDIPSGLYNEQYF.

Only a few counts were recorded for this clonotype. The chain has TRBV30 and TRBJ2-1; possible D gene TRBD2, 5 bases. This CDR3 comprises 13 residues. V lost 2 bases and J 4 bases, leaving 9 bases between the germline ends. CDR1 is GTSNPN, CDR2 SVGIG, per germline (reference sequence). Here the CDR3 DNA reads TGTGCCTGGAGTCACACGGGATACAATGAGCAGTTCTTC. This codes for CAWSHTGYNEQFF.

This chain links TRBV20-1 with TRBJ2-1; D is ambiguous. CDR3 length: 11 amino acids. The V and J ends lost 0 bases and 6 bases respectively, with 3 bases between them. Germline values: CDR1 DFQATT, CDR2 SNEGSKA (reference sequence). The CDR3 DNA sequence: TGCAGTGCTAGAGATATCAATGAGCAGTTCTTC. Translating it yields CSARDINEQFF.

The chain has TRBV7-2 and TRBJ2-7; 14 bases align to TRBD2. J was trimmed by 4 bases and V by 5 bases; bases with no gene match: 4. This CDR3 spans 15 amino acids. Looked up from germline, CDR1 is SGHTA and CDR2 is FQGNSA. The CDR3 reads CASSTTSGRAYEQYF. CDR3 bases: TGTGCCAGCAGCACGACTAGCGGGAGGGCATACGAGCAGTACTTC.

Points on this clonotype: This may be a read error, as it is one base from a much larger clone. CDR3 sequence reads: CASSLVDGSYNEQYF. CDR3 nucleotides: TGTGCCAGCAGCTTAGTTGATGGTTCCTACAATGAGCAGTACTTC. This sequence joins TRBV11-2 and TRBJ2-1; D ambiguous. The DNA end is a closer match to TRBJ2-7, so the J assignment may be wrong. The CDR3 loop spans 15 amino acids. Germline CDR1 SGHAT, CDR2 FQNNGV.

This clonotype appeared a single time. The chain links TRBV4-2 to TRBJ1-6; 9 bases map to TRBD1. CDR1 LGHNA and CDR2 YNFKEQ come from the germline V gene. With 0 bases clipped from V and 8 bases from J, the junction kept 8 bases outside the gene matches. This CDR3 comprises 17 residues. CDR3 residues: CASSQDRTGGSYSPLHF. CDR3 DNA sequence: TGTGCCAGCAGCCAAGATAGAACAGGGGGCAGTTATTCACCCCTCCACTTT.

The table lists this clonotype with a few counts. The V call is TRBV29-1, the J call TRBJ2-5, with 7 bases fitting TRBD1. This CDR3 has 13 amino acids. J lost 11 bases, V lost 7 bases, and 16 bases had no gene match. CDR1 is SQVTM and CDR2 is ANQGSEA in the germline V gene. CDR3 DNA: TGCAGCGCCGACGACAGGGATTACAATGAGCAGTACTTC. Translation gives CSADDRDYNEQYF.

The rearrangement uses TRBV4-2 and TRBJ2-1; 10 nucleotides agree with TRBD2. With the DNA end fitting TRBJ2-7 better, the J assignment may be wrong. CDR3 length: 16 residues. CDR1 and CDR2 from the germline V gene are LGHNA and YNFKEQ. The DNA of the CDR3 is TGTGCCAGCAGCCCTTTAGCGGGAGGCCTCTACAATGAGCAGTACTTC. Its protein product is CASSPLAGGLYNEQYF.

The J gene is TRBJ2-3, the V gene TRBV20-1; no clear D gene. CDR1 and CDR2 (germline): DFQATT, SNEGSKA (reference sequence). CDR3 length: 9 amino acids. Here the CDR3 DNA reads TGCAGCCCAGGAGATACGCAGTATTTT. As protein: CSPGDTQYF.

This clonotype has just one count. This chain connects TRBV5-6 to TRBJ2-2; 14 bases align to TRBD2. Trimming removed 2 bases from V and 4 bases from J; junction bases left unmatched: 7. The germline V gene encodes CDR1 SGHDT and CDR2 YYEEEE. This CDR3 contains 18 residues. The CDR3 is CASSLRLAGGPSTGELFF. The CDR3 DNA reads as TGTGCCAGCAGCTTACGACTAGCGGGAGGGCCGAGCACCGGGGAGCTGTTTTTT.

CDR3 DNA sequence: TGTGCCAGCAGTCCAGCGACAGGAAAGAACGGGAAGCAGTACTTC. Its protein product is CASSPATGKNGKQYF. The J gene is TRBJ2-5, the V gene TRBV27; TRBD1 might be the D (6 bases). Trimming removed 5 bases from V and 11 bases from J, with 24 bases in between. The CDR3 has 15 amino acids. Germline loops: CDR1 MNHEY, CDR2 SMNVEV (reference sequence).

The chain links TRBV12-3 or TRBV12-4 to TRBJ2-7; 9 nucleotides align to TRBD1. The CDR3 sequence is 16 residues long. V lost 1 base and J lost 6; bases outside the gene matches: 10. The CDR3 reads CASSLGPGTGYSEQYF. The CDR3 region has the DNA TGTGCCAGCAGTTTAGGACCCGGGACAGGGTATTCCGAGCAGTACTTC.

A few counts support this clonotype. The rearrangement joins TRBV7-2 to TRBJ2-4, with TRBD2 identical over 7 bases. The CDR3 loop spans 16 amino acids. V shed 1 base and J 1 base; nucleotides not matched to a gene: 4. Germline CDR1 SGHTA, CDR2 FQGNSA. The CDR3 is CASSLVPTSAKNIQYF. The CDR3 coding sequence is TGTGCCAGCAGCTTAGTTCCGACTAGCGCCAAAAACATTCAGTACTTC.

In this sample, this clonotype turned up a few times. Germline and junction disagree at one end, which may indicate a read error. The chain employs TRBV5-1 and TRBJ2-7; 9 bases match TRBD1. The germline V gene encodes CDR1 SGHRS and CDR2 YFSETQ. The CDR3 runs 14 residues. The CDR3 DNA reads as TGCGCCGGCAGCTTCGGGACAGGGTTCTACGAGCAGTACTTC. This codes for CAGSFGTGFYEQYF. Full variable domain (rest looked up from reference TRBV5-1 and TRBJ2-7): KAGVTQTPRYLIKTRGQQVTLSCSPISGHRSVSWYQQTPGQGLQFLFEYFSETQRNKGNFPGRFSGRQFSNSRSEMNVSTLELGDSALYLCAGSFGTGFYEQYFGPGTRLTVT.

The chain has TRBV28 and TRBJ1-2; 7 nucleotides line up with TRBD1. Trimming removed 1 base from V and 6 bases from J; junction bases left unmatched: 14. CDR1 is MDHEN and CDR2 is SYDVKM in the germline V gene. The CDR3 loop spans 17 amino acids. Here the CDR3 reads CASSLFLDRPMKNGYTF. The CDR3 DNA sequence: TGTGCCAGCAGTTTATTTTTGGACAGGCCAATGAAGAATGGCTACACCTTC.

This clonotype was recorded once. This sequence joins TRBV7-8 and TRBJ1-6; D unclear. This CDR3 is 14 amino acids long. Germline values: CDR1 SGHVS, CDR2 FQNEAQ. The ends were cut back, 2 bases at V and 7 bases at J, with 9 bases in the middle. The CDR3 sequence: CASSLSNRNSPLHF. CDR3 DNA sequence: TGTGCCAGCAGCTTATCAAATAGGAATTCACCCCTCCACTTT.

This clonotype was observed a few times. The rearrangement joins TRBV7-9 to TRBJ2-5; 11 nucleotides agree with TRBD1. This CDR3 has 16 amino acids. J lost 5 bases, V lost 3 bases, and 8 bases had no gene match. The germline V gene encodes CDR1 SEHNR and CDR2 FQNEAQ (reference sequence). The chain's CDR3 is CASSLLGQGAVETQYF. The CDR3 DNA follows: TGTGCCAGCAGCTTGCTCGGACAGGGGGCAGTTGAGACCCAGTACTTC.

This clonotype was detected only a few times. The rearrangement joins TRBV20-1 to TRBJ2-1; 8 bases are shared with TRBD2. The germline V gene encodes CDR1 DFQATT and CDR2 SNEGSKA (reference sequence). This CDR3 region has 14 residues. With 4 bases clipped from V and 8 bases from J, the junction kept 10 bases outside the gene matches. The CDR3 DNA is TGCAGTGCTACGCGGGGGGCGCCCCAGTATGAGCAGTTCTTC. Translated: CSATRGAPQYEQFF.

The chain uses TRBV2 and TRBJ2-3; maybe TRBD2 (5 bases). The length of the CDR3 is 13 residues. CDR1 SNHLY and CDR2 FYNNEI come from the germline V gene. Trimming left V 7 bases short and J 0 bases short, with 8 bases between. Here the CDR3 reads CASKGSSTDTQYF. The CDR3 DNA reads TGTGCCAGCAAAGGGAGTAGCACAGATACGCAGTATTTT.

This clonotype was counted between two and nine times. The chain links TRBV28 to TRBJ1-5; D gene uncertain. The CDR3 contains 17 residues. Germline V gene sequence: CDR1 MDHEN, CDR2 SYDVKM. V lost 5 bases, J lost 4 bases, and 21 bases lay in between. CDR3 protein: CASSPRPPTLENQPQHF. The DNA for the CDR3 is TGTGCCAGCAGTCCCCGGCCACCTACCTTAGAGAATCAGCCCCAGCATTTT.

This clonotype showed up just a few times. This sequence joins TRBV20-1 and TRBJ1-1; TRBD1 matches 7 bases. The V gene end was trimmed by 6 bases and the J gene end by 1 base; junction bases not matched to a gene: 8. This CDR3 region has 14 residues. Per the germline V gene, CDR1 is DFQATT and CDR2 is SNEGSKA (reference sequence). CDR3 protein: CSAQGGTANTEAFF. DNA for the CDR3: TGCAGTGCACAGGGCGGGACAGCGAACACTGAAGCTTTCTTT.

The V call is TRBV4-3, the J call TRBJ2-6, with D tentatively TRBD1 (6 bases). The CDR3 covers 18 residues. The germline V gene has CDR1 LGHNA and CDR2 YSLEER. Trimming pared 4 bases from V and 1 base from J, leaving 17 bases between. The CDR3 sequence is CASSPWDKMYSGANVLTF. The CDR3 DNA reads TGCGCCAGCAGCCCCTGGGACAAAATGTATTCTGGGGCCAACGTCCTGACTTTC.

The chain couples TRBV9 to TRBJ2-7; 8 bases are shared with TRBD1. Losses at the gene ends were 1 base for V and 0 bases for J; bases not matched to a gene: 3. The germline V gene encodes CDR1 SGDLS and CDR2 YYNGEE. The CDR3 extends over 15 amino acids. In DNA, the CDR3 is TGTGCCAGCAGCGTAACTGGACAGGGCTCCTACGAGCAGTACTTC. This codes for CASSVTGQGSYEQYF.

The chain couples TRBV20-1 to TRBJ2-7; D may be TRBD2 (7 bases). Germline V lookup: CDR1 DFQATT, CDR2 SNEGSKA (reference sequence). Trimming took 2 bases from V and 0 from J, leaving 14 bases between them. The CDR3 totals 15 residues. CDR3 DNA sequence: TGCAGTGCTAGAAACCCGCGGGGGCCCTCCTACGAGCAGTACTTC. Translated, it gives CSARNPRGPSYEQYF.

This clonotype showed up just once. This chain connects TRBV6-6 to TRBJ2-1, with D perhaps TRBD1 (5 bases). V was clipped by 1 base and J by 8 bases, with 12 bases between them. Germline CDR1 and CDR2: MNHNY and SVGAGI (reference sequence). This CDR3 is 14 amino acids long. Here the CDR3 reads CASSYWGSHDEQFF. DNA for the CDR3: TGTGCCAGCAGTTACTGGGGCAGCCACGATGAGCAGTTCTTC.